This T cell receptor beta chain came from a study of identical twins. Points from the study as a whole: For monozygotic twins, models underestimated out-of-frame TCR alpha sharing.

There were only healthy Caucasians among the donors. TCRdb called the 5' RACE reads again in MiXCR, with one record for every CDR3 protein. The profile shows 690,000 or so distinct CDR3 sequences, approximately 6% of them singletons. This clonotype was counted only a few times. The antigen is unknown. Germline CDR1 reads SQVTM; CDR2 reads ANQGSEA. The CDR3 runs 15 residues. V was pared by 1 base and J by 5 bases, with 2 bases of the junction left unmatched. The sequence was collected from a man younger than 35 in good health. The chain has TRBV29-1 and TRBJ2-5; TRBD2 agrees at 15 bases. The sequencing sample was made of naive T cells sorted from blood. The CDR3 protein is CSVEAGTSGRETQYF. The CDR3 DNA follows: TGCAGCGTTGAAGCCGGGACTAGCGGGAGGGAGACCCAGTACTTC.